This T cell receptor (beta chain) stems from a study of blood T cells in healthy people across ages. Broader study findings: No conclusive comparison of naive versus antigen-experienced cells was possible with unsorted PBMCs. Estimated diversity, derived from one million T cells, was regarded as an underestimate.

CDR1 and CDR2 (germline): SGHTA, FQGNSA. The CDR3 extends over 16 amino acids. Trimming took 2 bases from V and 9 from J; bases not matched to a gene: 12. About this clonotype itself: Its specificity is not known. A read error may be the cause here, since a much bigger clone is one base away.

For the second PCR, which ran for 7 to 11 cycles, a sample-barcoded 5' primer and a J-beta primer mix were used. Every cDNA was tagged by a template-switch adaptor with 12 random nucleotides. TCRdb used MiXCR to reprocess the 5' RACE reads, holding one entry per CDR3 protein. The sample lists about 800,000 distinct CDR3 sequences; 46% were seen once. Peripheral blood, approximately 10 milliliters per donor, was collected. The sequencing input was blood. The chain recombines TRBV7-2 with TRBJ2-1; 8 nucleotides agree with TRBD2. The receptor was isolated from a man of 80 years or more in good health. Written as DNA, the CDR3 is TGTGCCAGCAGCTTACCCGTGGGACTAGGGGGAGGTGAGCAGTTCTTC. Protein product: CASSLPVGLGGGEQFF.